The clone carrying this T cell receptor beta chain appeared a few times. Its antigen is as yet unknown. Of the isolated RNA, all was reverse transcribed, and so the sequenced material was expressed TCRB transcripts. Assay: immunoSEQ multiplex PCR; the TCRdb copy retains only in-frame clones and omits some. The repertoire has 850,000 to 900,000 clones, 15% to 20% of them found once; the top ten carry about 0.02%. The data derive from a study of beta chain features in type 1 diabetes. Study conclusions and caveats: Among all four CD4+ subsets, Type 1 diabetes patients had TCRB CDR3s that were moderately but significantly shorter. In cDNA sequencing, cells with high TCR expression could be over-represented.

CDR3 size: 12 residues. Germline CDR1 reads LNHNV; CDR2 reads YYDKDF (reference sequence). Between the trimmed V and J ends, which lost 5 bases and 0 bases, there was a span of 5 bases. V is TRBV15 and J is TRBJ2-7; D is uncertain. The clonotype was recovered from a young woman in good health. Material for sequencing was naive CD4+ T cells from blood. Here the CDR3 reads CATSRSSYEQYF. The DNA of the CDR3 is TGTGCCACCAGCCGAAGCTCCTACGAGCAGTACTTC.